This T cell receptor beta chain was identified in a study of Graves' ophthalmopathy and Graves' hyperthyroidism. About the research overall: In this cohort's terms, stable hyperthyroidism meant no ophthalmopathy by 18 months of follow-up.

Remarks on this clonotype: At one end the junction does not follow the germline gene, possibly because of a read error.

Additional autoimmune diseases, uncontrolled infections, pregnancy or lactation disqualified patients. Each diagnosis was determined on the basis of clinical symptoms, serum thyroxine, TRAb, thyroid ultrasound and orbital computed tomography. Germline CDR1 MNHEY, CDR2 SVGAGI. The CDR3 is made up of 16 amino acids. TCR beta CDR3 regions were amplified from RNA transcripts. A first-round RT-PCR used HTBI primers, followed by a second-round multiplex PCR. TCRdb analysed the multiplex PCR reads with MiXCR anew, one entry per CDR3 protein. Of some 1.1 million distinct CDR3 sequences listed, 35% to 40% are singletons.

Specimen: peripheral blood or thyroid tissue (not recorded which). This clonotype originated in an adult man with Graves' hyperthyroidism. V gene TRBV6-5 combines with J gene TRBJ1-2; D gene ambiguous. The CDR3, as DNA: TGTGCCAGCAGTGACTCCGGGCCAAGACTAAACTACGGCTACACCTTC. Translating it yields CASSDSGPRLNYGYTF.